The rows below give T cell receptor beta chains drawn from one sample of a study of cytomegalovirus exposure and HLA in healthy donors. Sequencing was performed with immunoSEQ multiplex PCR; in TCRdb, only in-frame clones are kept and a portion is missing. Of 150,000 to 200,000 clones in the sample, roughly nine tenths are singletons; the top ten hold roughly 3%. The material sequenced was PBMCs. Receptor source: a young woman in good health and CMV-seropositive. Each CDR3 is given without its conserved first and last residue.

len	v_gene	j_gene	CDR3aa
14	TRBV27	TRBJ2-1	ASRRTSGSSYNEQF
10	TRBV28	TRBJ1-4	ASSLWPEKLF
13	TRBV28	TRBJ2-1	ASGPGGPSYNEQF
14	TRBV28	TRBJ2-7	ASRRIQGPSSYEQY
12	TRBV2	TRBJ2-7	ASSGDRASYEQY
12	TRBV6-5	TRBJ2-7	ASSYSTAGGEQY
11	TRBV6-5	TRBJ2-7	ASLGTGNSEQY
16	TRBV14	TRBJ1-3	ASSRGHWTGKTGNTIY
13	TRBV19	TRBJ2-7	ASSIANSGTYEQY
14	TRBV25-1	TRBJ2-3	ASSKGVHRNPDTQY
13	TRBV6-6	TRBJ1-3	ASSYSVASGNTIY
14	TRBV19	TRBJ2-1	ASSGYLAGGYNEQF
12	TRBV4-1	TRBJ2-7	ASSRQEVLYEQY
11	TRBV27	TRBJ1-2	ASSLTGAGGYT
10	TRBV27	TRBJ2-3	ASSLMRGTQY
12	TRBV27	TRBJ1-1	ASSLEGPYTEAF
11	TRBV5-1	TRBJ2-5	ASSPQGKETQY
13	TRBV4-2	TRBJ1-1	ASSPGQSLNTEAF
16	TRBV4-1	TRBJ1-3	ASSQAPGGGRRGNTIY
13	TRBV6-1	TRBJ1-3	ASSEEGATGNTIY
14	TRBV11-2	TRBJ2-3	ASSSSSGSYTDTQY
11	TRBV5-1	TRBJ1-1	ASSPRATEEAF
11	TRBV25-1	TRBJ1-6	ASLGQGGSPLH
14	TRBV13	TRBJ2-1	ASSSRQGPMYNEQF
11	TRBV29-1	TRBJ2-3	SVRGRSTDTQY
11	TRBV10-2	TRBJ1-2	ASTRDRADGYT
13	TRBV7-2	TRBJ1-5	ASSLQAGANQPQH
15	TRBV6-1	TRBJ2-1	ASSELELRSSYNEQF
12	TRBV6-1	TRBJ1-2	ASSEGGGGTSYT
15	TRBV5-3	TRBJ2-1	ARSGLDGQREGNEQF
13	TRBV5-1	TRBJ1-1	ASSGGVLANTEAF
10	TRBV30	TRBJ1-1	AWHFGNTEAF
13	TRBV5-6	TRBJ2-7	ASSLAGDSPYEQY
12	TRBV28	TRBJ2-5	ASSPQTGTETQY
13	TRBV4-1	TRBJ2-1	ASSQRLAGGNEQF
14	TRBV4-2	TRBJ1-4	ASSPPTHRGNEKLF
10	TRBV11-3	TRBJ2-7	ASSLDYYEQY
13	TRBV9	TRBJ2-7	ASSVGGTTHYEQY
14	TRBV27	TRBJ2-3	ASSLFVREGTDTQY
9	TRBV7-2	TRBJ2-3	ASDRGDTQY
16	TRBV4-1	TRBJ1-1	ASSQPRTGGWLDTEAF
15	TRBV4-2	TRBJ1-4	ASSLRNRETTNEKLF
14	TRBV13	TRBJ2-2	ASSGRDGLRTGELF
13	TRBV5-6	TRBJ2-7	ASSLPGQPYYEQY
13	TRBV7-2	TRBJ2-7	ASSQKQTGRFEQY
12	TRBV27	TRBJ2-2	ASSWGRNTGELF
12	TRBV28	TRBJ2-3	ASRGGRSTDTQY
16	TRBV19	TRBJ2-5	ASSNRAGGDPSGETQY
15	TRBV30	TRBJ2-2	ASLAGGSSSSTGELF
12	TRBV18	TRBJ2-7	ASSQHRGDYEQY
13	TRBV6-1	TRBJ1-2	ASSEGTGGYYGYT
13	TRBV15	TRBJ1-2	ATSRDPPGARGYT